These 27 T cell receptor beta chains share one sample of origin, sequenced in a study of beta chain features in type 1 diabetes. Overall study results and limits: For Type 1 diabetes patients, all four CD4+ subsets carried TCRB CDR3s that were moderately but significantly shorter.

Investigators reverse transcribed all isolated RNA, so they sequenced expressed TCRB transcripts. Clones were sequenced by immunoSEQ multiplex PCR, and TCRdb holds only the in-frame ones, with some missing. Of around 310,000 clones in the sample, about 13% were seen once. Antigens of these TCRs are unknown. Sequencing used naive CD4+ T cells from blood. Receptors were obtained from a woman aged 18-29 years with type 1 diabetes.

This clone was counted a few times. V usage is TRBV29-1 and J usage is TRBJ2-7, with TRBD1 matching over 9 bases. The CDR3 has 14 residues. Trimming removed 5 bases from V and 1 base from J; junction bases left unmatched: 6. In germline, CDR1 is SQVTM, CDR2 ANQGSEA. CDR3 DNA: TGCAGCGTTTCACAGGGGGCCGGTTCCTACGAGCAGTACGTC. It translates to CSVSQGAGSYEQYV.

This clone turned up a few times. The V and J genes are TRBV6-6 and TRBJ1-1; TRBD1 might be the D (6 bases). This CDR3 has 14 residues. V lost 5 bases, J lost 1 base, and 11 bases lay in between. Germline V gene lookup returns CDR1 MNHNY and CDR2 SVGAGI (reference sequence). CDR3 nucleotide sequence: TGTGCCAGCAGTCTAGGGGGTACGAACACTGAAGCTTTCTTT. It is translated as CASSLGGTNTEAFF.

The V gene is TRBV19, the J gene TRBJ1-2, with 7 bases that match TRBD1. The CDR3 spans 14 residues. Germline loops: CDR1 LNHDA, CDR2 SQIVND (reference sequence). V lost 10 bases to trimming and J lost 2 bases; unmatched junction nucleotides: 10. The CDR3 spells CATYDRASNYGYTF. The CDR3 DNA follows: TGTGCCACCTACGACAGGGCGTCGAACTATGGCTACACCTTC.

The V gene is TRBV28, the J gene TRBJ2-5; D may be TRBD1 (6 bases). Germline values: CDR1 MDHEN, CDR2 SYDVKM. The CDR3 is 13 amino acids. V was cut by 6 bases and J by 5 bases, with 13 bases left in between. The CDR3 is CASRRTGMETQYF. The CDR3 DNA reads as TGTGCCAGCAGACGAACAGGGATGGAGACCCAGTACTTC.

The chain links TRBV19 to TRBJ1-2, with D hard to call. Trimming shortened V by 3 bases and J by 2 bases, and 4 bases separated the two germline ends. CDR1 and CDR2 from the germline V gene are LNHDA and SQIVND (reference sequence). The CDR3 has 12 amino acids. The chain's CDR3 is CASSMRNYGYTF. CDR3 sequence (DNA): TGTGCCAGTAGTATGCGGAACTATGGCTACACCTTC.

This sequence joins TRBV7-9 and TRBJ1-1, with 11 nucleotides matching TRBD1. The CDR3 is 16 residues long. The germline V gene encodes CDR1 SEHNR and CDR2 FQNEAQ (reference sequence). The V segment lost 7 bases and the J segment 3 bases; nucleotides outside the gene matches: 10. The CDR3 protein is CASTSGQGVLDTEAFF. CDR3 DNA: TGTGCCAGCACATCGGGACAGGGGGTTTTGGACACTGAAGCTTTCTTT. Full variable domain (missing parts from reference TRBV7-9 and TRBJ1-1): DTGVSQNPRHKITKRGQNVTFRCDPISEHNRLYWYRQTLGQGPEFLTYFQNEAQLEKSRLLSDRFSAERPKGSFSTLEIQRTEQGDSAMYLCASTSGQGVLDTEAFFGQGTRLTVV.

The V gene is TRBV29-1, the J gene TRBJ2-1, with 9 bases fitting TRBD2. CDR1 and CDR2 (germline): SQVTM, ANQGSEA. With 7 bases clipped from V and 7 bases from J, the junction kept 17 bases outside the gene matches. The CDR3 has 16 amino acids. CDR3 in amino acids: CSATWGISGSKNEQFF. CDR3 nucleotides: TGCAGCGCCACCTGGGGGATTAGCGGGAGTAAGAATGAGCAGTTCTTC.

The rearrangement links TRBV28 to TRBJ2-7; TRBD2 agrees at 10 bases. The ends lost 4 bases at V and 1 base at J; junction bases unmatched: 7. The CDR3 is 16 residues long. The germline CDR1 and CDR2 sequences are MDHEN and SYDVKM. The CDR3 loop is CASSSILAGRSYEQYV. CDR3 sequence (DNA): TGTGCCAGCAGTTCCATACTAGCGGGACGTTCCTACGAGCAGTACGTC.

The genes are TRBV7-9 and TRBJ2-5; 7 bases align to TRBD1. J lost 3 bases, V lost 6 bases, and 4 bases had no gene match. Germline lookup yields CDR1 SEHNR and CDR2 FQNEAQ (reference sequence). The CDR3 runs 13 residues. The CDR3 loop is CASRETGKETQYF. CDR3 coding DNA: TGTGCCAGCAGGGAGACAGGGAAAGAGACCCAGTACTTC.

The rearrangement links TRBV15 to TRBJ1-3; D is possibly TRBD1 (6 bases). With 2 bases removed from V and 1 base from J, the gap between germline ends came to 18 bases. Germline-derived CDR1 and CDR2 are LNHNV and YYDKDF (reference sequence). CDR3 length: 18 residues. For the CDR3, the DNA is TGTGCCACCAGCAGAACAGGGACCTCATTTCTATCTGGAAACACCATATATTTT. This codes for CATSRTGTSFLSGNTIYF.

The chain couples TRBV30 to TRBJ2-7; weak D call: TRBD2 (6 bases). This CDR3 has 15 residues. The germline V and J ends were trimmed by 1 base and 2 bases, with 15 bases remaining between them. Germline V gene data show CDR1 as GTSNPN and CDR2 as SVGIG (reference sequence). The CDR3 spells CAWSGRRGWAYEQYV. As DNA, the CDR3 is TGTGCCTGGAGTGGAAGGCGGGGTTGGGCCTACGAGCAGTACGTC.

V is TRBV27 and J is TRBJ2-1; tentative D call: TRBD1 (6 bases). The length of the CDR3 is 15 residues. The V gene's germline CDR1 is MNHEY and CDR2 SMNVEV (reference sequence). V lost 4 bases to trimming and J lost 4 bases, with 14 bases between them. Written as DNA, the CDR3 is TGTGCCAGCAGTTCCTGGGGGACACCGTACAATGAGCAGTTCTTC. Residues: CASSSWGTPYNEQFF.

This clone was picked up a small number of times. The J gene is TRBJ2-7, the V gene TRBV25-1; 7 bases agree with TRBD1. J lost 5 bases, V lost 5 bases, and 6 bases had no gene match. CDR1 and CDR2 (germline): MGHDK, SYGVNS. The CDR3 covers 13 residues. The CDR3: CASSYDREDEQYF. DNA for the CDR3: TGTGCCAGCAGTTATGACAGGGAAGACGAGCAGTACTTC.

V gene TRBV2 combines with J gene TRBJ1-2; tentatively, D is TRBD1 (5 bases). The germline gives CDR1 SNHLY, CDR2 FYNNEI. Trimming stripped 6 bases from V and 4 bases from J, with 12 bases between. The CDR3 length is 13 residues. The DNA of the CDR3 is TGTGCCAGCAGCCTTAGCGGGACCTATGGCTACACCTTC. Translating it yields CASSLSGTYGYTF.

Here the CDR3 reads CASSFSGARGRETQYF. The CDR3 DNA reads as TGTGCCAGCAGCTTTTCCGGAGCCCGGGGTCGGGAGACCCAGTACTTC. The V gene is TRBV7-9, the J gene TRBJ2-5, with a tentative D call TRBD2 (5 bases). Germline V CDR1 and CDR2: SEHNR, FQNEAQ (reference sequence). Trimming shortened V by 3 bases and J by 5 bases, and 19 bases separated the two germline ends. CDR3 length: 16 amino acids.

The gene calls are TRBV11-2 and TRBJ2-5; D call uncertain. This CDR3 region has 13 residues. V was trimmed by 5 bases and J by 2 bases, leaving 9 bases between them. CDR1 SGHAT and CDR2 FQNNGV come from the germline V gene. CDR3 loop: CASSQRQQETQYF. The CDR3, as DNA: TGTGCCAGCAGCCAGAGGCAGCAAGAGACCCAGTACTTC.

The V and J genes are TRBV2 and TRBJ2-1; the D is unclear. The CDR3 has 11 amino acids. V was pared by 4 bases and J by 10 bases, with 8 bases between. Per the germline V gene, CDR1 is SNHLY and CDR2 is FYNNEI. The CDR3 reads CASSVKPEQFF. CDR3 nucleotides: TGTGCCAGCAGTGTGAAGCCCGAGCAGTTCTTC.

The table lists this clone with a few counts. The chain couples TRBV5-1 to TRBJ1-2, with D perhaps TRBD1 (5 bases). Trimming took off 0 bases at V and 4 bases at J, with 10 bases between the two ends. CDR3 length: 14 residues. CDR1 is SGHRS, CDR2 YFSETQ, per germline. The CDR3 nucleotides are TGCGCCAGCAGCTTGGCCCCGGGGGTCTATGGCTACACCTTC. The encoded protein is CASSLAPGVYGYTF. Full variable domain (missing parts from reference TRBV5-1 and TRBJ1-2): KAGVTQTPRYLIKTRGQQVTLSCSPISGHRSVSWYQQTPGQGLQFLFEYFSETQRNKGNFPGRFSGRQFSNSRSEMNVSTLELGDSALYLCASSLAPGVYGYTFGSGTRLTVV.

The sample holds a few counts of this clone. This chain uses TRBV6-1 with TRBJ2-1; D is ambiguous. The CDR3 consists of 15 residues. The germline V and J ends were trimmed by 7 bases and 9 bases, with 22 bases remaining between them. CDR1 and CDR2 from the germline V gene are MNHNS and SASEGT. CDR3: CASTIWRSSGGEQFF. The CDR3 region has the DNA TGTGCCAGCACCATCTGGCGGAGTTCCGGTGGTGAGCAGTTCTTC.

The chain carries TRBV19 and TRBJ2-1; D may be TRBD1 (6 bases). CDR1 and CDR2 (germline): LNHDA, SQIVND (reference sequence). V was cut by 9 bases and J by 6 bases, with 18 bases left in between. CDR3 length equals 14 residues. CDR3 region: CASENRVSPNEQFF. The CDR3 coding sequence is TGTGCCAGCGAGAACAGGGTGAGCCCCAATGAGCAGTTCTTC.

The sample holds a few counts of this clone. CDR3 amino acids: CASSLPGGADGYTF. The CDR3, as DNA: TGTGCCAGCAGTCTACCAGGGGGCGCTGATGGCTACACCTTC. The chain links TRBV28 to TRBJ1-2, with 8 bases that match TRBD1. The CDR3 sequence is 14 residues long. Germline assignment: CDR1 MDHEN and CDR2 SYDVKM. Trimming at V came to 5 bases and at J to 6 bases, leaving 8 bases not matched to a gene.

J is TRBJ2-7 and V is TRBV9, with TRBD2 identical over 8 bases. Germline V gives CDR1 SGDLS, CDR2 YYNGEE. The CDR3 is 14 amino acids. Trimming at V came to 6 bases and at J to 2 bases, leaving 7 bases not matched to a gene. The CDR3 here is CASNDGGLAYEQYF. The CDR3 DNA sequence: TGTGCCAGCAATGACGGGGGACTAGCCTACGAGCAGTACTTC. The full variable domain, its missing parts supplied by reference TRBV9 and TRBJ2-7, is DSGVTQTPKHLITATGQRVTLRCSPRSGDLSVYWYQQSLDQGLQFLIQYYNGEERAKGNILERFSAQQFPDLHSELNLSSLELGDSALYFCASNDGGLAYEQYFGPGTRLTVT.

The CDR3 is CASTSDAYNEQFF. The CDR3 nucleotides read TGTGCCAGCACTAGCGATGCCTACAATGAGCAGTTCTTC. The J gene is TRBJ2-1, the V gene TRBV2; the D gene is possibly TRBD2 (6 bases). There are 13 residues in the CDR3. Germline values: CDR1 SNHLY, CDR2 FYNNEI. The ends were cut back, 7 bases at V and 2 bases at J, with 9 bases in the middle. Combining the CDR3 with reference TRBV2 and TRBJ2-1 gives the whole variable domain EPEVTQTPSHQVTQMGQEVILRCVPISNHLYFYWYRQILGQKVEFLVSFYNNEISEKSEIFDDQFSVERPDGSNFTLKIRSTKLEDSAMYFCASTSDAYNEQFFGPGTRLTVL.

The V call is TRBV19, the J call TRBJ1-2; 10 bases line up with TRBD1. CDR3 size: 14 residues. CDR1 LNHDA and CDR2 SQIVND come from the germline V gene (reference sequence). Trimming cost V 4 bases and J 8 bases; bases outside gene matches: 7. CDR3 sequence: CASSRTGGPFGYTF. CDR3 sequence (DNA): TGTGCCAGTAGTAGGACAGGGGGTCCCTTCGGCTACACCTTC.

In its sample, this clone was seen a few times. CDR3 coding DNA: TGTGCCAGCAGCCCTGGCCCTTCGGGAGAGCAGTACTTC. This gives the protein CASSPGPSGEQYF. The rearrangement links TRBV7-9 to TRBJ2-7; D might be TRBD2 (5 bases). V was pared by 5 bases and J by 7 bases, with 15 bases between. Germline lookup yields CDR1 SEHNR and CDR2 FQNEAQ (reference sequence). The CDR3 runs to 13 residues.

The table lists this clone with a few counts. This chain connects TRBV5-1 to TRBJ2-5; D uncertain. V gave up 1 base and J gave up 4 bases, with 11 bases separating them. The germline V gene encodes CDR1 SGHRS and CDR2 YFSETQ. The length of the CDR3 is 14 residues. The CDR3 DNA sequence: TGCGCCAGCAGCTTGTCGCTGGCTCGAGAGACCCAGTACTTC. Residues: CASSLSLARETQYF.

The chain recombines TRBV6-5 with TRBJ1-2, with D unresolved. Germline V CDR1 and CDR2: MNHEY, SVGAGI. V was clipped by 0 bases and J by 8 bases, with 13 bases between them. The CDR3 is made up of 14 amino acids. This CDR3 is CASSYSTAQRGYTF. Here the CDR3 DNA reads TGTGCCAGCAGTTACTCAACGGCCCAGCGGGGCTACACCTTC.